Below are 7 T cell receptor beta chains sequenced from a single sample in a study of T cell responses to AZD1222 COVID-19 vaccine. TCRdb's copy holds only in-frame clones and misses some; the assay was immunoSEQ multiplex PCR. The profile shows 150,000 or so clones, 91% of them singletons. This sample comprised peripheral blood, obtained 28 days after the second AZD1222 dose. These receptors were obtained from an adult who received the AZD1222 COVID-19 vaccine.

The CDR3 sequence is CASSWTPRSSYNEQFF. The CDR3 DNA sequence: TGTGCCAGCAGCTGGACCCCTAGGAGCTCCTACAATGAGCAGTTCTTC. The chain carries TRBV5-6 and TRBJ2-1; D is undetermined. The CDR3 is 16 amino acids. V gave up 3 bases and J gave up 0 bases, with 13 bases separating them. The germline V gene has CDR1 SGHDT and CDR2 YYEEEE.

The rearrangement joins TRBV5-1 to TRBJ2-5; D is possibly TRBD1 or TRBD2 (5 bases each). The CDR3 extends over 14 amino acids. V was pared by 0 bases and J by 5 bases, with 11 bases between. CDR1 and CDR2 (germline): SGHRS, YFSETQ. The CDR3 DNA reads TGCGCCAGCAGCTTGGCACAGGTAGCGGAGACCCAGTACTTC. Amino acids: CASSLAQVAETQYF.

This chain uses TRBV7-6 with TRBJ2-1; 8 nucleotides agree with TRBD2. The junction had 7 bases not matched to a gene; V was cut back by 5 bases and J by 4 bases. The CDR3 loop spans 15 amino acids. The germline gives CDR1 SGHVS, CDR2 FNYEAQ. CDR3 sequence (DNA): TGTGCCAGCAGCGCCGAGGCGGGGGGTTACAATGAGCAGTTCTTC. Its protein product is CASSAEAGGYNEQFF. The whole variable domain, filled in from reference TRBV7-6 and TRBJ2-1, reads GAGVSQSPRYKVTKRGQDVALRCDPISGHVSLYWYRQALGQGPEFLTYFNYEAQQDKSGLPNDRFSAERPEGSISTLTIQRTEQRDSAMYRCASSAEAGGYNEQFFGPGTRLTVL.

The genes are TRBV19 and TRBJ2-1; D gene ambiguous. Germline values: CDR1 LNHDA, CDR2 SQIVND (reference sequence). V was shortened by 4 bases and J by 9 bases, with 10 bases between the two germline ends. This CDR3 is built from 12 residues. The CDR3 sequence: CASSTRSSEQFF. In DNA, the CDR3 is TGTGCCAGTAGTACCCGGTCTAGTGAGCAGTTCTTC.

This CDR3 is CASSRAGAGNEQFF. The CDR3 DNA reads TGTGCCAGCAGCCGAGCGGGGGCGGGAAATGAGCAGTTCTTC. V gene TRBV7-8 combines with J gene TRBJ2-1; TRBD2 matches at 8 bases. V was clipped by 5 bases and J by 7 bases; unmatched bases: 7. The CDR3 spans 14 residues. Germline assignment: CDR1 SGHVS and CDR2 FQNEAQ. The full variable domain, its missing parts supplied by reference TRBV7-8 and TRBJ2-1, is GAGVSQSPRYKVAKRGQDVALRCDPISGHVSLFWYQQALGQGPEFLTYFQNEAQLDKSGLPSDRFFAERPEGSVSTLKIQRTQQEDSAVYLCASSRAGAGNEQFFGPGTRLTVL.

J is TRBJ2-1 and V is TRBV19; 12 bases agree with TRBD2. This CDR3 region has 15 residues. The J segment lost 7 bases and the V segment lost 6 bases, leaving 7 bases of the junction unmatched. Germline V lookup: CDR1 LNHDA, CDR2 SQIVND (reference sequence). This CDR3 reads CASRTLAGGGNEQFF. CDR3 in DNA: TGTGCCAGTAGGACTCTAGCGGGAGGGGGGAATGAGCAGTTCTTC.

This clone showed up just once. This sequence joins TRBV20-1 and TRBJ1-2; 7 positions agree with TRBD1. The CDR3 contains 14 residues. Germline V gene lookup returns CDR1 DFQATT and CDR2 SNEGSKA (reference sequence). The trim removed 3 bases at V and 3 bases at J, leaving 7 bases unmatched. CDR3 sequence (DNA): TGCAGTGCTAGTGAGTTTACAGGGGACTATGGCTACACCTTC. Protein product: CSASEFTGDYGYTF.